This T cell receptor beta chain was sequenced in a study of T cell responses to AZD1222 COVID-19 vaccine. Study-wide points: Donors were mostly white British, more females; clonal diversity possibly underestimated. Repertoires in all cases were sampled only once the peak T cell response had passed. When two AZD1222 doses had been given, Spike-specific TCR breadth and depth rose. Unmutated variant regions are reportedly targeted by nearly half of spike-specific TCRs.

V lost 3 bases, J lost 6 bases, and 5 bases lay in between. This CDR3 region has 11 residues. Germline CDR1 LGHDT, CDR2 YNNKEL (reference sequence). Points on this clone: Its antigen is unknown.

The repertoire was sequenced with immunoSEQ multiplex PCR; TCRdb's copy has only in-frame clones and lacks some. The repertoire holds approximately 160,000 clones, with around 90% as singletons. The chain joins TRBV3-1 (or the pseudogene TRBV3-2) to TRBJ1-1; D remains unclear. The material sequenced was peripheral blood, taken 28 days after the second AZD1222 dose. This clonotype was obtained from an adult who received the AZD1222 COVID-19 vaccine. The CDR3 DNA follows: TGTGCCAGCAGCCACATCGCTGAAGCTTTCTTT. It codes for CASSHIAEAFF.